These 11 T cell receptor beta chains share one sample of origin, sequenced in a study of T cells in Graves' hyperthyroidism and ophthalmopathy. From RNA transcripts, TCR beta CDR3 regions were amplified. The study used the HTBI primer set for a first-round RT-PCR of the TCR CDR3. TCRdb passed the multiplex PCR reads through MiXCR, listing each CDR3 protein once. The repertoire holds a few hundred thousand distinct CDR3 sequences, with around a quarter as singletons. The source material was blood. Source of these receptors: a man between 50 and 59 years old with Graves' hyperthyroidism.

This chain links TRBV5-1 with TRBJ2-2; D unresolved. The V gene's germline CDR1 is SGHRS and CDR2 YFSETQ. V was pared by 0 bases and J by 4 bases, with 10 bases between. The CDR3 covers 15 residues. CDR3 protein: CASSLDVAATGELFF. In nucleotides, the CDR3 is TGCGCCAGCAGCTTGGATGTTGCGGCCACCGGGGAGCTGTTTTTT.

This clonotype occurred a few times. V is TRBV12-3 or TRBV12-4 and J is TRBJ2-7; D unresolved. The V gene lost 6 bases and the J gene lost 2 bases, with 11 bases spanning the gap. This CDR3 comprises 13 residues. This CDR3 reads CASSPAGPYEQYF. The CDR3 DNA reads as TGTGCCAGCAGCCCGGCCGGGCCCTACGAGCAGTACTTC.

A few counts support this clonotype. V gene TRBV6-1 combines with J gene TRBJ2-7; no clear D gene. Germline lookup yields CDR1 MNHNS and CDR2 SASEGT. Trimming cost V 5 bases and J 1 base, with 9 bases left between them. The CDR3 extends over 13 amino acids. CDR3 region: CASSTAASYEQYF. CDR3 nucleotides: TGTGCCAGCAGTACGGCCGCTTCCTACGAGCAGTACTTC.

This clonotype has only a few counts. V usage is TRBV25-1 and J usage is TRBJ2-5; 15 positions match TRBD2. From germline, CDR1 is MGHDK and CDR2 SYGVNS. V shed 8 bases and J 5 bases; nucleotides not matched to a gene: 12. This CDR3 has 17 residues. Here the CDR3 reads CASSRTSGRASGETQYF. Here the CDR3 DNA reads TGTGCCAGCTCTCGGACTAGCGGGAGGGCCTCGGGGGAGACCCAGTACTTC.

This clonotype appeared a few times. The chain links TRBV7-8 to TRBJ1-1; no reliable D call. Trimming pared 1 base from V and 1 base from J, leaving 10 bases between. The CDR3 has 15 residues. CDR1 SGHVS and CDR2 FQNEAQ come from the germline V gene. CDR3 DNA: TGTGCCAGCAGCTTAGGCGTAGTAGCGAACACTGAAGCTTTCTTT. Protein sequence: CASSLGVVANTEAFF. Drawing the rest from reference TRBV7-8 and TRBJ1-1, the complete variable domain is GAGVSQSPRYKVAKRGQDVALRCDPISGHVSLFWYQQALGQGPEFLTYFQNEAQLDKSGLPSDRFFAERPEGSVSTLKIQRTQQEDSAVYLCASSLGVVANTEAFFGQGTRLTVV.

The chain joins TRBV6-2 or TRBV6-3 to TRBJ2-5; 7 bases map to TRBD1. The CDR3 totals 15 residues. Trimming cost V 6 bases and J 0 bases; bases outside gene matches: 7. Germline V gives CDR1 MNHEY, CDR2 SVGEGT. Here the CDR3 reads CASSSGTDYQETQYF. CDR3 DNA: TGTGCCAGCAGCTCCGGGACAGATTACCAAGAGACCCAGTACTTC.

Of note for this clonotype: A much larger clone sits a single nucleotide away, making a read error possible. The chain has TRBV11-2 and TRBJ2-1; D uncertain. The CDR3 contains 15 residues. Per germline, CDR1 SGHAT and CDR2 FQNNGV. For the CDR3, the DNA is TGTGCCAGCAGCTTAGATCTCCAACCCTACAGTGAGCAGTTCTTC. It encodes CASSLDLQPYSEQFF.

This clonotype has at least ten counts. The CDR3 DNA is TGTGCCAGCAGCTTCGGCGGGGTCAAGCAGAGCACTGAAGCTTTCTTT. Protein sequence: CASSFGGVKQSTEAFF. V and J are TRBV11-2 and TRBJ1-1; D ambiguous. Germline V gene lookup returns CDR1 SGHAT and CDR2 FQNNGV. The length of the CDR3 is 16 residues. V lost 3 bases and J lost 4, with 18 bases in between.

The chain uses TRBV28 and TRBJ2-2; D might be TRBD1 or TRBD2, each matching 6 bases. Trimming cost V 6 bases and J 3 bases, with 11 bases left between them. This CDR3 has 14 residues. Germline V lookup: CDR1 MDHEN, CDR2 SYDVKM. Written as DNA, the CDR3 is TGTGCCAGCAGAGGGGGGCGCGACACCGGGGAGCTGTTTTTT. Amino acids: CASRGGRDTGELFF.

With respect to this clonotype: One end of the junction does not line up with germline, which may come from a read error. The chain has TRBV2 and TRBJ2-7; D is perhaps TRBD2 (5 bases). Germline-derived CDR1 and CDR2 are SNHLY and FYNNEI. This CDR3 has 12 amino acids. Here the CDR3 DNA reads TGTGCCAGCAGCCTTGAGGGTTACGAGCGGTACTTC. The encoded protein is CASSLEGYERYF.

About this clonotype itself: A read error may be the cause here, since a much bigger clone is one base away. This chain joins TRBV7-2 and TRBJ2-7, with TRBD2 identical over 8 bases. The trim removed 6 bases at V and 4 bases at J, leaving 17 bases unmatched. Germline-derived CDR1 and CDR2 are SGHTA and FQGNSA. This CDR3 comprises 17 residues. The CDR3 DNA follows: TGTGCCAGCAGTTTCGCCGGCGGGAGGCGTTCAAGGTACGAGCAGTACTTC. Translation: CASSFAGGRRSRYEQYF.